This T cell receptor beta chain was captured in a study of blood T cell repertoires in COVID-19. Overall study: The United States, Italy and Spain were the sources of the acute and convalescent COVID-19 samples. PBMCs, B-cell-depleted T cells, or T cells were the source of the cDNA or gDNA that made up the material.

The data were produced by immunoSEQ multiplex PCR, yet TCRdb's version contains in-frame clones alone and is incomplete. Here the sample spans 400,000 to 450,000 clones, 89% being singletons. Seattle patient enrollment occurred during active infection, with longitudinal follow-up thereafter. V lost 7 bases to trimming and J lost 10 bases; unmatched junction nucleotides: 13. The germline CDR1 and CDR2 sequences are GTSNPN and SVGIG (reference sequence). This CDR3 is 13 amino acids long. This clone was found a few times. The chain has TRBV30 and TRBJ1-1; 9 nucleotides line up with TRBD1. The clonotype was recovered from a woman aged 40 to 55 with COVID-19, enrolled during active disease. Sequenced input: peripheral blood. The CDR3, as DNA: TGTGCCTCTTCCAACGCGGGACAGGGAACAGCTTTCTTT. Translation gives CASSNAGQGTAFF. Combining the CDR3 with reference TRBV30 and TRBJ1-1 gives the whole variable domain SQTIHQWPATLVQPVGSPLSLECTVEGTSNPNLYWYRQAAGRGLQLLFYSVGIGQISSEVPQNLSASRPQDRQFILSSKKLLLSDSGFYLCASSNAGQGTAFFGQGTRLTVV.